This T cell receptor (beta chain) was sequenced for a study of T cell responses to AZD1222 COVID-19 vaccine. Generated by immunoSEQ multiplex PCR, the TCRdb table keeps only in-frame clones and is missing some. The table records more than 95,000 clones, about nine tenths of them present only once. Note on this clone: Its cognate antigen is unknown.

Trimming removed 6 bases at V and 4 bases at J, with 14 bases between. In germline, CDR1 is KGHSH, CDR2 LQKENI. CDR3 size: 14 residues. The study's findings and limits: There were mostly white British donors and more females than males, and clonal diversity was possibly underestimated. Baseline seropositivity characterized only 5 to 7 AZD1222 recipients. Repertoire sampling was restricted to post-peak T cell response timepoints.

The receptor was derived from an adult who received the MenACWY meningococcal vaccine as a control. The chain links TRBV18 to TRBJ2-3, with a tentative D call TRBD2 (5 bases). The sequencing used peripheral blood, collected 28 days after the second dose of the MenACWY control vaccine. The CDR3 sequence: CASSPGLPPDTQYF. The CDR3 DNA is TGTGCCAGCTCCCCAGGACTTCCTCCAGATACGCAGTATTTT. Full variable domain (remainder filled in from reference TRBV18 and TRBJ2-3): NAGVMQNPRHLVRRRGQEARLRCSPMKGHSHVYWYRQLPEEGLKFMVYLQKENIIDESGMPKERFSAEFPKEGPSILRIQQVVRGDSAAYFCASSPGLPPDTQYFGPGTRLTVL.